The 16 T cell receptor beta chains given below trace back to one sample, sequenced in a study of T cells in Graves' hyperthyroidism and ophthalmopathy. From RNA transcripts, TCR beta CDR3 regions were amplified. RT-PCR in the first round (using the HTBI primer set) targeted the TCR CDR3. TCRdb fed the multiplex PCR reads into MiXCR, producing one record per CDR3 protein. Here the sample spans 550,000 to 600,000 distinct CDR3 sequences, 14% being singletons. The material sequenced was blood. Source of these receptors: a woman under 30 with Graves' ophthalmopathy.

This clonotype appeared many times. This rearrangement joins TRBV19 to TRBJ1-1, with D hard to call. The CDR3 is made up of 15 amino acids. The germline V and J ends were trimmed by 3 bases and 0 bases, with 11 bases remaining between them. Germline V lookup: CDR1 LNHDA, CDR2 SQIVND (reference sequence). This chain's CDR3 is CASSIRHTLNTEAFF. CDR3 DNA: TGTGCCAGTAGTATTCGCCACACCTTGAACACTGAAGCTTTCTTT.

The V gene is TRBV4-2, the J gene TRBJ2-3, with 10 bases fitting TRBD2. Germline trimming cut 1 base from V and 2 bases from J; bases unmatched to any gene: 12. The CDR3 sequence is 19 residues long. Germline lookup yields CDR1 LGHNA and CDR2 YNFKEQ. The CDR3 here is CASSQGMEREGLLTDTQYF. CDR3 nucleotide sequence: TGTGCCAGCAGCCAAGGAATGGAGCGGGAGGGCCTTCTCACAGATACGCAGTATTTT.

This sequence joins TRBV3-1 and TRBJ2-5, with 7 positions matching TRBD2. Germline loops: CDR1 LGHDT, CDR2 YNNKEL (reference sequence). J gave up 0 bases and V 0 bases, and 10 bases lay outside the gene matches. The CDR3 has 18 amino acids. For the CDR3, the DNA is TGTGCCAGCAGCCAAGAAAATTTGGGGGGGGTATACCAAGAGACCCAGTACTTC. This translates into CASSQENLGGVYQETQYF.

This clonotype was seen a few times. The CDR3 loop is CAWSLGPVGPGELFF. CDR3 DNA sequence: TGTGCCTGGAGTCTGGGACCGGTGGGGCCCGGGGAGCTGTTTTTT. The chain joins TRBV30 to TRBJ2-2, with D perhaps TRBD1 or TRBD2 (5 bases each). From germline, CDR1 is GTSNPN and CDR2 SVGIG (reference sequence). CDR3 length equals 15 residues. With 2 bases removed from V and 6 bases from J, the gap between germline ends came to 16 bases.

This clonotype has a count of ten or more. V and J are TRBV28 and TRBJ2-7; 11 bases are a match to TRBD1. Germline trimming cut 3 bases from V and 2 bases from J; bases unmatched to any gene: 3. Germline lookup yields CDR1 MDHEN and CDR2 SYDVKM. There are 15 residues in the CDR3. The CDR3 protein is CASSFGGQGAYEQYF. The CDR3 DNA sequence: TGTGCCAGCAGTTTTGGGGGACAGGGGGCCTACGAGCAGTACTTC. Filled out from reference TRBV28 and TRBJ2-7, the complete variable domain reads DVKVTQSSRYLVKRTGEKVFLECVQDMDHENMFWYRQDPGLGLRLIYFSYDVKMKEKGDIPEGYSVSREKKERFSLILESASTNQTSMYLCASSFGGQGAYEQYFGPGTRLTVT.

This clonotype has ten or more counts. This chain links TRBV12-3 or TRBV12-4 with TRBJ1-5, with 11 bases identical to TRBD1. The CDR3 runs 17 residues. J was trimmed by 3 bases and V by 6 bases; bases with no gene match: 10. The CDR3 bases are TGTGCCAGCAGCCCTCTCGGGACAGGGGGTTTCAATCAGCCCCAGCATTTT. Translation: CASSPLGTGGFNQPQHF.

The gene calls are TRBV6-4 and TRBJ1-6, with unresolved D. The CDR3 sequence is 13 residues long. V shed 3 bases and J shed 11 bases, with 11 bases lying between them. Germline values: CDR1 MRHNA, CDR2 SNTAGT. Written as DNA, the CDR3 is TGTGCCAGCAGTGAAACGGGCGGGGCACCCCTCCACTTT. It is translated as CASSETGGAPLHF.

There are many counts of this clonotype. This chain connects TRBV6-1 to TRBJ2-1; unclear D gene. Germline-derived CDR1 and CDR2 are MNHNS and SASEGT. This CDR3 is 13 amino acids long. V lost 10 bases to trimming and J lost 4 bases, with 14 bases between them. The CDR3: CATRVTLYNEQFF. In nucleotides, the CDR3 is TGTGCCACAAGGGTCACCTTGTACAATGAGCAGTTCTTC.

The table lists this clonotype with many counts. The chain is built from TRBV7-2 and TRBJ2-7; D is ambiguous. This CDR3 contains 11 residues. V gave up 5 bases and J gave up 7 bases, with 9 bases separating them. CDR1 is SGHTA and CDR2 is FQGNSA in the germline V gene. CDR3 sequence reads: CASSGAGEQYF. The CDR3 DNA is TGTGCCAGCAGCGGAGCTGGTGAGCAGTACTTC.

This clonotype was counted many times. V gene TRBV6-1 combines with J gene TRBJ2-7; 12 nucleotides agree with TRBD2. Germline V CDR1 and CDR2: MNHNS, SASEGT. This CDR3 region has 15 residues. V trimming: 7 bases; J trimming: 2 bases; junction bases outside the gene matches: 6. Here the CDR3 reads CASTQRLAGAYEQYF. DNA of the CDR3: TGTGCCAGCACCCAGCGACTAGCGGGAGCCTACGAGCAGTACTTC.

Turning to this clonotype: This could be a read error, since a much larger clone is one nucleotide away. The rearrangement links TRBV28 to TRBJ1-1, with 9 positions matching TRBD1. The V and J ends lost 7 bases and 5 bases, in that order; junction bases with no gene match: 11. The CDR3 runs 15 residues. Germline-derived CDR1 and CDR2 are MDHEN and SYDVKM. The CDR3 sequence: CASTPSGQGYTEAFF. The CDR3 nucleotides are TGTGCCAGCACCCCCTCGGGACAGGGTTATACTGAAGCTTTCTTT.

This clonotype occurred a few times. The chain links TRBV4-1 to TRBJ1-6; the match to TRBD1 covers 7 bases. The CDR3 has 16 amino acids. Per the germline V gene, CDR1 is MGHRA and CDR2 is YSYEKL. With V trimmed by 0 bases and J by 6 bases, 5 bases remained unmatched. The CDR3: CASSQDGDSLNSPLHF. The CDR3 DNA reads as TGCGCCAGCAGCCAAGATGGGGACAGTCTTAATTCACCCCTCCACTTT.

Turning to this clonotype: A much larger clone differs from this one at a single base, so this may be a read error. The rearrangement links TRBV7-9 to TRBJ2-7; D unclear. This CDR3 spans 15 amino acids. Germline CDR1 is SEHNR and CDR2 is FQNEAQ (reference sequence). The CDR3 spells CAGSLERNSSYEQYF. DNA of the CDR3: TGTGCCGGCAGCTTAGAACGGAATAGCTCCTACGAGCAGTACTTC.

This clonotype was detected many times. The chain uses TRBV19 and TRBJ2-7; no firm D call. The CDR3 extends over 13 amino acids. Germline-derived CDR1 and CDR2 are LNHDA and SQIVND (reference sequence). V lost 6 bases, J lost 2 bases, and 11 bases lay in between. In DNA, the CDR3 is TGTGCCAGTAGCGATACGTATACCTACGAGCAGTACTTC. It encodes CASSDTYTYEQYF.

Details on this clonotype: A much larger clone lies a single base off, so this may be a read error. The genes are TRBV28 and TRBJ1-1; D gene uncertain. With 2 bases removed from V and 7 bases from J, the gap between germline ends came to 5 bases. From germline, CDR1 is MDHEN and CDR2 SYDVKM. CDR3 length: 11 amino acids. CDR3 DNA: TGTGCCAGCAGTTTAAGGCATGAAGCTTTCTTT. Translation gives CASSLRHEAFF.

In this sample, this clonotype turned up many times. This chain uses TRBV6-2 or TRBV6-3 with TRBJ1-1, with 7 positions matching TRBD1. The CDR3 covers 11 residues. The trim removed 6 bases at V and 10 bases at J, leaving 5 bases unmatched. CDR1 is MNHEY, CDR2 SVGEGT, per germline. Here the CDR3 reads CASRPTGVAFF. The CDR3 DNA follows: TGTGCCAGCAGGCCTACAGGGGTAGCTTTCTTT.